A single sample gave rise to the 29 T cell receptor beta chains below, sequenced in a study of OX40 agonist ivuxolimab in advanced cancers. The protocol was immunoSEQ multiplex PCR, while the TCRdb copy is restricted to in-frame clones and leaves out a portion. Of about 70,000 clones in the sample, approximately 86% were seen once. The input for sequencing was CD4+ or CD8+ T cells sorted from blood, taken in a trial of the OX40 agonist ivuxolimab. The receptors stem from an adult with an advanced solid tumor such as melanoma, head and neck, liver or kidney cancer.

The chain combines TRBV18 with TRBJ1-1, with TRBD1 as a possible D gene (5 bases). The germline V gene encodes CDR1 KGHSH and CDR2 LQKENI. Deletions cut 4 bases from V and 0 bases from J, with 12 bases between. The CDR3 loop spans 15 amino acids. The CDR3 protein is CASSRQAGLNTEAFF. In nucleotides, the CDR3 is TGTGCCAGCTCACGTCAGGCAGGGCTGAACACTGAAGCTTTCTTT.

The chain carries TRBV28 and TRBJ1-6; possibly TRBD1 for D (5 bases). V lost 5 bases, J lost 10 bases, and 18 bases lay in between. Germline CDR1 MDHEN, CDR2 SYDVKM. CDR3 length equals 15 residues. This CDR3 is CASSQFQGFYSPLHF. As DNA, the CDR3 is TGTGCCAGCAGTCAATTCCAGGGTTTTTACTCACCCCTCCACTTT.

The chain recombines TRBV28 with TRBJ2-1, with a tentative D call TRBD2 (5 bases). Trimming shortened V by 4 bases and J by 11 bases, and 6 bases separated the two germline ends. CDR3 length: 10 residues. Germline loops: CDR1 MDHEN, CDR2 SYDVKM. CDR3 coding DNA: TGTGCCAGCAGTTCTAGCCAGCAGTTCTTC. As protein: CASSSSQQFF.

The chain couples TRBV5-4 to TRBJ1-2; D perhaps matches TRBD1 (6 bases). From germline, CDR1 is SGHNT and CDR2 YYREEE (reference sequence). The V end lost 0 bases, the J end lost 4 bases, and 13 bases lay between the germline ends. The CDR3 loop spans 15 amino acids. The DNA for the CDR3 is TGTGCCAGCAGCTTGGATGTGACAGGCATCTATGGCTACACCTTC. It specifies CASSLDVTGIYGYTF. Looking up the rest from reference TRBV5-4 and TRBJ1-2 gives the full variable domain: ETGVTQSPTHLIKTRGQQVTLRCSSQSGHNTVSWYQQALGQGPQFIFQYYREEENGRGNFPPRFSGLQFPNYSSELNVNALELDDSALYLCASSLDVTGIYGYTFGSGTRLTVV.

V usage is TRBV18 and J usage is TRBJ2-4; 13 nucleotides match TRBD2. V lost 3 bases to trimming and J lost 1 base; unmatched junction nucleotides: 6. Germline CDR1 KGHSH, CDR2 LQKENI. The CDR3 consists of 18 residues. The CDR3 loop is CASSPRTSGSLAKNIQYF. The CDR3 DNA follows: TGTGCCAGCTCACCGCGGACTAGCGGGAGTTTGGCCAAAAACATTCAGTACTTC.

The chain combines TRBV5-5 with TRBJ1-2; no definite D call. CDR1 is SGHKS, CDR2 YYEKEE, per germline (reference sequence). CDR3 size: 13 residues. V shed 4 bases and J shed 0 bases, with 7 bases lying between them. The CDR3 protein is CASSPPSNYGYTF. Written as DNA, the CDR3 is TGTGCCAGCAGCCCGCCGTCTAACTATGGCTACACCTTC.

The chain links TRBV5-1 to TRBJ2-1; 9 bases align to TRBD2. The CDR3 spans 18 residues. V gave up 4 bases and J gave up 6 bases; unmatched junction bases: 17. Per the germline V gene, CDR1 is SGHRS and CDR2 is YFSETQ. In DNA form, the CDR3 reads TGCGCCAGCAGCCCAACTTTTAGCGGGGGAAATATTCTCAATGAGCAGTTCTTC. This sequence encodes CASSPTFSGGNILNEQFF.

The chain combines TRBV28 with TRBJ1-2, with unresolved D. The CDR3 is 11 amino acids. V was pared by 6 bases and J by 5 bases, with 7 bases between. Germline CDR1 and CDR2: MDHEN and SYDVKM. CDR3 residues: CASRSLYGYTF. DNA for the CDR3: TGTGCCAGCAGATCCCTATATGGCTACACCTTC.

This rearrangement joins TRBV11-2 to TRBJ1-5; D remains ambiguous. Germline CDR1 and CDR2: SGHAT and FQNNGV. V was pared by 5 bases and J by 4 bases, with 3 bases between. CDR3 length: 11 residues. CDR3 residues: CASSGNQPQHF. CDR3 in DNA: TGTGCCAGCAGCGGAAATCAGCCCCAGCATTTT.

This clone appeared a few times. The chain links TRBV7-8 to TRBJ1-2; D is ambiguous. This CDR3 contains 15 residues. Germline CDR1 is SGHVS and CDR2 is FQNEAQ. The V end lost 1 base, the J end lost 8 bases, and 17 bases lay between the germline ends. CDR3 nucleotide sequence: TGTGCCAGCAGCTTAGATTCAGTGCGTTTCCCCGGCTACACCTTC. Residues: CASSLDSVRFPGYTF.

This rearrangement joins TRBV4-1 to TRBJ2-4, with no clear D. The germline CDR1 and CDR2 sequences are MGHRA and YSYEKL. The CDR3 consists of 14 residues. V lost 4 bases and J 3 bases, leaving 10 bases between the germline ends. CDR3 sequence reads: CASSRPLGKNIQYF. DNA for the CDR3: TGCGCCAGCAGCCGCCCGCTAGGCAAAAACATTCAGTACTTC.

The CDR3 loop is CASSQDPPGTFTDTQYF. The DNA of the CDR3 is TGCGCCAGCAGCCAAGACCCTCCAGGGACTTTCACAGATACGCAGTATTTT. J is TRBJ2-3 and V is TRBV4-3, with a possible D match to TRBD2 (6 bases). With 0 bases removed from V and 2 bases from J, the gap between germline ends came to 15 bases. Germline V lookup: CDR1 LGHNA, CDR2 YSLEER. The CDR3 contains 17 residues.

This clone showed up just a few times. J is TRBJ1-1 and V is TRBV19; a possible D gene is TRBD1 (6 bases). The V gene lost 5 bases and the J gene lost 3 bases, with 7 bases spanning the gap. The CDR3 sequence is 12 residues long. CDR1 LNHDA and CDR2 SQIVND come from the germline V gene (reference sequence). CDR3 region: CASSPGDTEAFF. For the CDR3, the DNA is TGTGCCAGTAGTCCAGGGGACACTGAAGCTTTCTTT.

In DNA form, the CDR3 reads TGTGCCAGTAGCGACAGGGCGAACACTGAAGCTTTCTTT. Translated: CASSDRANTEAFF. The chain recombines TRBV19 with TRBJ1-1, with 7 nucleotides matching TRBD1. The CDR3 covers 13 residues. The V and J ends lost 6 bases and 1 base, in that order; junction bases with no gene match: 2. The germline gives CDR1 LNHDA, CDR2 SQIVND (reference sequence). Looking up the rest from reference TRBV19 and TRBJ1-1 gives the full variable domain: DGGITQSPKYLFRKEGQNVTLSCEQNLNHDAMYWYRQDPGQGLRLIYYSQIVNDFQKGDIAEGYSVSREKKESFPLTVTSAQKNPTAFYLCASSDRANTEAFFGQGTRLTVV.

The rearrangement links TRBV2 to TRBJ2-7, with 7 bases lining up with TRBD2. The junction had 9 bases not matched to a gene; V was cut back by 7 bases and J by 3 bases. The CDR3 runs 14 residues. The germline CDR1 and CDR2 sequences are SNHLY and FYNNEI. CDR3: CASTGLAELYEQYF. For the CDR3, the DNA is TGTGCCAGCACGGGCCTAGCGGAACTCTACGAGCAGTACTTC.

The V gene is TRBV7-2, the J gene TRBJ2-1; 12 bases map to TRBD2. This CDR3 contains 18 residues. The J segment lost 2 bases and the V segment lost 1 base, leaving 6 bases of the junction unmatched. CDR1 and CDR2 (germline): SGHTA, FQGNSA. The CDR3, as DNA: TGTGCCAGCAGCTTAGTGGCTAGCGGGGGGGGAACCTACAATGAGCAGTTCTTC. As protein: CASSLVASGGGTYNEQFF.

This clone was seen a handful of times. This same CDR3 is encoded by further DNA sequences in the sample. V and J are TRBV6-1 and TRBJ1-6; D remains ambiguous. V lost 6 bases and J 2 bases, leaving 8 bases between the germline ends. The CDR3 length is 14 residues. CDR1 is MNHNS and CDR2 is SASEGT in the germline V gene. The CDR3 bases are TGTGCCAGCAGCGCAGGCCCCTATAATTCACCCCTCCACTTT. It translates to CASSAGPYNSPLHF.

The rearrangement uses TRBV19 and TRBJ2-5; 9 bases line up with TRBD1. V lost 1 base to trimming and J lost 4 bases; unmatched junction nucleotides: 1. Germline-derived CDR1 and CDR2 are LNHDA and SQIVND (reference sequence). The CDR3 covers 14 residues. The CDR3 region has the DNA TGTGCCAGTAGTATAGTGACAGGGGGAGAGACCCAGTACTTC. Translating gives CASSIVTGGETQYF.

This sequence joins TRBV27 and TRBJ1-1; D is perhaps TRBD1 (5 bases). This CDR3 contains 16 residues. With 5 bases removed from V and 1 base from J, the gap between germline ends came to 17 bases. CDR1 is MNHEY and CDR2 is SMNVEV in the germline V gene (reference sequence). The chain's CDR3 is CASSLIGATANTEAFF. The CDR3 region has the DNA TGTGCCAGCAGTCTAATCGGGGCTACAGCGAACACTGAAGCTTTCTTT.

The chain links TRBV19 to TRBJ1-4; 8 bases line up with TRBD1. This CDR3 comprises 13 residues. V lost 7 bases, J lost 5 bases, and 3 bases stayed unmatched. In germline, CDR1 is LNHDA, CDR2 SQIVND (reference sequence). The DNA of the CDR3 is TGTGCCAGTACCGGGACAGGAAATGAAAAACTGTTTTTT. This gives the protein CASTGTGNEKLFF.

This chain links TRBV11-2 with TRBJ2-1; D is tentatively TRBD1 or TRBD2 (5 bases each). Germline V gene lookup returns CDR1 SGHAT and CDR2 FQNNGV. V lost 5 bases and J lost 4, with 9 bases in between. The CDR3 extends over 13 amino acids. CDR3 region: CASSPGTYNEQFF. In DNA form, the CDR3 reads TGTGCCAGCAGCCCCGGGACGTACAATGAGCAGTTCTTC. The full variable domain, with the rest looked up from reference TRBV11-2 and TRBJ2-1, is EAGVAQSPRYKIIEKRQSVAFWCNPISGHATLYWYQQILGQGPKLLIQFQNNGVVDDSQLPKDRFSAERLKGVDSTLKIQPAKLEDSAVYLCASSPGTYNEQFFGPGTRLTVL.

V gene TRBV21-1 combines with J gene TRBJ2-1; the listed D gene, TRBD2, was not tested against the DNA. TRBV21-1 is tagged as a pseudogene. This CDR3 is 13 amino acids long. The CDR3: CALGGTDYNEQFF. CDR3 in DNA: TGTGCCTTGGGGGGGACGGACTACAATGAGCAGTTCTTC.

This chain connects TRBV4-2 to TRBJ1-1; D uncertain. Germline values: CDR1 LGHNA, CDR2 YNFKEQ. V was shortened by 0 bases and J by 0 bases, with 17 bases between the two germline ends. The CDR3 extends over 18 amino acids. CDR3 sequence reads: CASSQEPPGYGLNTEAFF. Here the CDR3 DNA reads TGTGCCAGCAGCCAAGAACCGCCTGGGTACGGGCTGAACACTGAAGCTTTCTTT.

CDR3 in DNA: TGTGCCAGCAGGGTCGAAGATACGCAGTATTTT. Translated, it gives CASRVEDTQYF. The chain recombines TRBV6-5 with TRBJ2-3; D is unclear. This CDR3 is 11 amino acids long. With 6 bases removed from V and 5 bases from J, the gap between germline ends came to 6 bases. From germline, CDR1 is MNHEY and CDR2 SVGAGI.

This chain joins TRBV2 and TRBJ1-1, with 8 positions matching TRBD1. Germline V gene sequence: CDR1 SNHLY, CDR2 FYNNEI. The trim removed 4 bases at V and 5 bases at J, leaving 6 bases unmatched. The CDR3 runs 14 residues. CDR3 loop: CASSGQGARTEAFF. The DNA for the CDR3 is TGTGCCAGCAGTGGTCAGGGGGCGCGGACTGAAGCTTTCTTT.

In the case of this clone: The DNA is left out, because the CDR3 cannot be placed on it with certainty; the CDR3 is given as TCRdb lists it. This chain joins TRBV27 and TRBJ2-2. CDR1 MNHEY and CDR2 SMNVEV come from the germline V gene (reference sequence). Ends included, the CDR3 has 15 residues. The CDR3 loop reads CASSSSGAGTGELFF.

The V and J genes are TRBV4-1 and TRBJ2-1, with 13 bases fitting TRBD2. Germline trimming cut 0 bases from V and 12 bases from J; bases unmatched to any gene: 8. The CDR3 totals 16 residues. CDR1 and CDR2 (germline): MGHRA, YSYEKL. CDR3 bases: TGCGCCAGCAGCCAAGATAGAACTAGCGGGGGGGTCGGGCAGTTCTTC. As protein: CASSQDRTSGGVGQFF.

The V gene is TRBV7-9, the J gene TRBJ1-1; TRBD1 matches at 7 bases. Trimming at V came to 3 bases and at J to 2 bases, leaving 6 bases not matched to a gene. This CDR3 is 15 amino acids long. CDR1 is SEHNR and CDR2 is FQNEAQ in the germline V gene (reference sequence). CDR3 sequence reads: CASSLDRLANTEAFF. As DNA, the CDR3 is TGTGCCAGCAGCTTGGACAGGCTCGCAAACACTGAAGCTTTCTTT.

The chain recombines TRBV2 with TRBJ1-2; the match to TRBD1 covers 7 bases. CDR3 length: 14 residues. Germline values: CDR1 SNHLY, CDR2 FYNNEI. Losses at the gene ends were 3 bases for V and 6 bases for J; bases not matched to a gene: 7. The CDR3, as DNA: TGTGCCAGCAGTGACCGGCTAGGGGGCAATGGCTACACCTTC. This encodes CASSDRLGGNGYTF.